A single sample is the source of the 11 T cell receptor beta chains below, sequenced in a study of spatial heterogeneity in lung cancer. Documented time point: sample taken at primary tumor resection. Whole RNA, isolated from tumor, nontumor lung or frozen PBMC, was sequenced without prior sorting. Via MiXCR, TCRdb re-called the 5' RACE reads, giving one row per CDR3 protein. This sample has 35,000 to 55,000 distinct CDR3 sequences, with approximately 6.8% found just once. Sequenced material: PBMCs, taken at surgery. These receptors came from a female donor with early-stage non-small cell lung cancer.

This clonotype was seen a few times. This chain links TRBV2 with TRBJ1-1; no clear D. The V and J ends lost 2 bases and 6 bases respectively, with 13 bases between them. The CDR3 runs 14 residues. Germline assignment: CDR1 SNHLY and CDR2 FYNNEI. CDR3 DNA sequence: TGTGCCAGCAGTGAAAGGCCTACGGGAGCTGAAGCTTTCTTT. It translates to CASSERPTGAEAFF.

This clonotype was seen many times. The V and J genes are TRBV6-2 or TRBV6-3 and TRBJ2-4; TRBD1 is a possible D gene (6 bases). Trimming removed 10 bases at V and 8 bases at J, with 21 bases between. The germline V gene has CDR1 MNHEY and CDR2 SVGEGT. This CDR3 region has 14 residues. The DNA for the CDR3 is TGTGCCACTAAAAATCGGGACACGAGATACATTCAGTACTTC. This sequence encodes CATKNRDTRYIQYF.

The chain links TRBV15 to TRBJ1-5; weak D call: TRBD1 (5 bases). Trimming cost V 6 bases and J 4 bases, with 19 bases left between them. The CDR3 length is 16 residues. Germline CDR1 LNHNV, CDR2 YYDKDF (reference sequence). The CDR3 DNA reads TGTGCCACCAGAGCGGCAGGGATGGGGGAAAATCAGCCCCAGCATTTT. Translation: CATRAAGMGENQPQHF.

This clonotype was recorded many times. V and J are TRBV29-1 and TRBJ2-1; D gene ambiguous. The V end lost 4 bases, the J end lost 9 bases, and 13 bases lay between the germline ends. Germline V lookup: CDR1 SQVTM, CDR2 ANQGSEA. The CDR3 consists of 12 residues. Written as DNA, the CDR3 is TGCAGCGTTGTTGGACCCTCGAGTGAGCAGTTCTTC. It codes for CSVVGPSSEQFF.

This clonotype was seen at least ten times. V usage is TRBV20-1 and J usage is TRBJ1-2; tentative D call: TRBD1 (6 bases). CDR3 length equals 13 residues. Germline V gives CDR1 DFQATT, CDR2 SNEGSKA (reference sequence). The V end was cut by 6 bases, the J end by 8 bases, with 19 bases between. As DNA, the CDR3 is TGCAGTGCCAAGACAGGAGACCCCAGGGGCTACACCTTC. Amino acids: CSAKTGDPRGYTF.

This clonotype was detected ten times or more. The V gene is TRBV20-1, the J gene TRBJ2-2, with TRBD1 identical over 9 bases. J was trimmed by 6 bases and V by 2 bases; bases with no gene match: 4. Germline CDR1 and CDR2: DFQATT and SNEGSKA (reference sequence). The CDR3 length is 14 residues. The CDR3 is CSARKGQGPGELFF. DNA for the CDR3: TGCAGTGCTAGAAAGGGACAGGGACCCGGGGAGCTGTTTTTT.

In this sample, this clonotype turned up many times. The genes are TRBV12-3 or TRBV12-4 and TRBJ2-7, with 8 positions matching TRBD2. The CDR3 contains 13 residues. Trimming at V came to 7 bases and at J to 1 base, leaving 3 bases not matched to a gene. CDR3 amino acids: CASTSGGSYEQYF. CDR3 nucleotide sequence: TGTGCCAGCACCTCGGGGGGGTCCTACGAGCAGTACTTC.

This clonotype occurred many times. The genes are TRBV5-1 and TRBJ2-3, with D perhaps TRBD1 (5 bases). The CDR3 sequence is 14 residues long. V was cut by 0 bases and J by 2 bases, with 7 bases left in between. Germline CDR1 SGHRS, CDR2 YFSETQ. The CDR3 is CASSLAGHTDTQYF. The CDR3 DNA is TGCGCCAGCAGCTTGGCCGGACACACAGATACGCAGTATTTT.

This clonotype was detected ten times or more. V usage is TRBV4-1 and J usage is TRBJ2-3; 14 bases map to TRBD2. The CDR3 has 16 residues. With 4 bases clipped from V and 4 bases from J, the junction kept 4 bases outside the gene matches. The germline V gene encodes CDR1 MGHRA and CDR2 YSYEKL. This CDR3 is CASSRGTSGGPDTQYF. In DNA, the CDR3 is TGCGCCAGCAGCCGAGGGACTAGCGGGGGCCCAGATACGCAGTATTTT.

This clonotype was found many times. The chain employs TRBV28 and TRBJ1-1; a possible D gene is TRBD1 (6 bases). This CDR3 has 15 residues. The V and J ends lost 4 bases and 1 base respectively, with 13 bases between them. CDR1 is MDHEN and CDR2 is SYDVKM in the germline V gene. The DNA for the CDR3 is TGTGCCAGCAGTTCCTTTAGGGGGAGGAACACTGAAGCTTTCTTT. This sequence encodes CASSSFRGRNTEAFF.

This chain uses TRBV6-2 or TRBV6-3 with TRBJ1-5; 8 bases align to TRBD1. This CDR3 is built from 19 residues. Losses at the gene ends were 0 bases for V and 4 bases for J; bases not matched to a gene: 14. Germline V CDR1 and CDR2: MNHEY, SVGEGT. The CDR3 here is CASSYSDRDRSARNQPQHF. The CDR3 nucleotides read TGTGCCAGCAGTTACTCAGACCGGGACAGGTCCGCTAGGAATCAGCCCCAGCATTTT.